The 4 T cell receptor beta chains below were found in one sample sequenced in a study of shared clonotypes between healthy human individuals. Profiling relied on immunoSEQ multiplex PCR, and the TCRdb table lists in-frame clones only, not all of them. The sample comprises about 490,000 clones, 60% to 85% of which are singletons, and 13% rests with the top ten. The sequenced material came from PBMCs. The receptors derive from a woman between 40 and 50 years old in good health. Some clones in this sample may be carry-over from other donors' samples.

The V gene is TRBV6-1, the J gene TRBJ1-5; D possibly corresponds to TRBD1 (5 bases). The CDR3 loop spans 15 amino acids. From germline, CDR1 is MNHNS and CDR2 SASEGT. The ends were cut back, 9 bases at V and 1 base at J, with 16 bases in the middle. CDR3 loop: CASMVTGVSNQPQHF. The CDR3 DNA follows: TGTGCCAGTATGGTAACGGGGGTGAGCAATCAGCCCCAGCATTTT.

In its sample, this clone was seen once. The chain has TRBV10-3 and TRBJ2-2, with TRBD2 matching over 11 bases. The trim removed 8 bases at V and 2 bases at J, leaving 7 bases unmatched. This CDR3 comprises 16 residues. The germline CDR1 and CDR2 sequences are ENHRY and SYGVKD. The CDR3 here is CAIGGLAGGNTGELFF. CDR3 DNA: TGTGCCATCGGTGGGCTAGCGGGAGGTAACACCGGGGAGCTGTTTTTT.

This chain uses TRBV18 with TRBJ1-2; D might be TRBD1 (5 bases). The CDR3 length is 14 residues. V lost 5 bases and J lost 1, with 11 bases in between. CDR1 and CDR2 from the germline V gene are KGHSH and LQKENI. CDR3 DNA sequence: TGTGCCAGCTCAAACGGGGCGATTAACTATGGCTACACCTTC. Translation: CASSNGAINYGYTF.

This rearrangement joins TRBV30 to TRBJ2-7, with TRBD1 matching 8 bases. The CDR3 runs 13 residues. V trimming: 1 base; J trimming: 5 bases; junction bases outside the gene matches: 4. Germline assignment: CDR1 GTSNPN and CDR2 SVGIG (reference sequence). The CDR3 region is CAWSAGGLDEQYF. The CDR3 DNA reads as TGTGCCTGGAGTGCAGGGGGCCTCGACGAGCAGTACTTC.